Sequencing of this T cell receptor beta chain was carried out in a study of blood T cell repertoires in COVID-19. Study-wide context: The United States, Italy and Spain provided the acute and convalescent COVID-19 samples. PBMCs, B-cell-depleted T cells, or T cells provided the cDNA or gDNA that made up the material.

The authors' processing: Amplified reference gene primers provided the basis for estimating nucleated cell counts. TCRdb's table, derived via immunoSEQ multiplex PCR, lists solely in-frame clones and lacks some. V, J and clone size are those of that table, while D and trimming were read from the DNA. The profile covers about 120,000 clones, with around 80% appearing a single time and 7.5% taken by the ten largest. The CDR3 is 16 residues long. The V gene lost 4 bases and the J gene lost 4 bases, with 17 bases spanning the gap. Germline V gene lookup returns CDR1 SGHTA and CDR2 FQGNSA. The source material was peripheral blood. J is TRBJ1-3 and V is TRBV7-2; D gene unclear. This TCR was sampled from a man aged 65 to 85 with active or convalescent COVID-19. The CDR3 spells CASSSSPALGGNTIYF. The CDR3 DNA sequence: TGTGCCAGCAGCTCCAGTCCTGCGCTCGGGGGAAACACCATATATTTT.